The next 14 T cell receptor beta chains were all read from a single sample in a study of blood T cells in healthy people across ages. Combining a sample-barcoded 5' primer with a J-beta primer mix, a second PCR ran for roughly 7 to 12 cycles. A single record per CDR3 protein comes from TCRdb applying MiXCR to the 5' RACE reads. The table lists roughly 700,000 distinct CDR3 sequences, about 32% of them singletons. The sequencing sample was made of blood. These receptors were taken from a woman of 80 years or more in good health.

This clonotype was observed a few times. The chain is built from TRBV10-3 and TRBJ2-3; 10 bases align to TRBD1. The CDR3 contains 14 residues. Looked up from germline, CDR1 is ENHRY and CDR2 is SYGVKD. V shed 6 bases, J shed 2 bases, and the junction held 2 bases outside the gene matches. The CDR3 bases are TGTGCCATCAGGGGGACAGGGGACACAGATACGCAGTATTTT. Its protein is CAIRGTGDTDTQYF.

Details on this clonotype: A read error may explain this, as a much larger clone is one base away. The chain employs TRBV5-5 and TRBJ2-3, with 8 bases lining up with TRBD2. In germline, CDR1 is SGHKS, CDR2 YYEKEE (reference sequence). V was pared by 1 base and J by 4 bases, with 5 bases of the junction left unmatched. The CDR3 has 15 residues. In DNA form, the CDR3 reads TGTGCCAGCAGCTTGCAACTAGCGGTGCCAGATACGCAGTATTTT. Protein product: CASSLQLAVPDTQYF. Based on the CDR3 plus reference TRBV5-5 and TRBJ2-3, the full variable domain is DAGVTQSPTHLIKTRGQQVTLRCSPISGHKSVSWYQQVLGQGPQFIFQYYEKEERGRGNFPDRFSARQFPNYSSELNVNALLLGDSALYLCASSLQLAVPDTQYFGPGTRLTVL.

This clonotype was picked up many times. The chain links TRBV11-2 to TRBJ2-4; TRBD1 aligns across 7 bases. The CDR3 loop spans 15 amino acids. CDR1 is SGHAT, CDR2 FQNNGV, per germline. Trimming removed 7 bases from V and 5 bases from J; junction bases left unmatched: 11. CDR3 coding DNA: TGTGCCAGCACCCTACAGGGGATGGTGGAAAACATTCAGTACTTC. Its translation is CASTLQGMVENIQYF.

This clonotype was detected only a few times. The genes are TRBV2 and TRBJ2-3, with 9 nucleotides matching TRBD2. The J segment lost 7 bases and the V segment lost 5 bases, leaving 22 bases of the junction unmatched. This CDR3 is built from 19 residues. Germline CDR1 and CDR2: SNHLY and FYNNEI. The CDR3 here is CASSLPLRGGISNTNTQYF. The DNA for the CDR3 is TGTGCCAGCAGTCTCCCCCTGCGGGGGGGAATTAGCAACACCAATACGCAGTATTTT.

The sample holds many counts of this clonotype. The chain has TRBV20-1 and TRBJ1-4; D gene ambiguous. This CDR3 has 13 residues. Trimming stripped 6 bases from V and 3 bases from J, with 11 bases between. Germline CDR1 is DFQATT and CDR2 is SNEGSKA (reference sequence). CDR3 amino acids: CSAVGTANEKLFF. The CDR3 DNA is TGCAGTGCAGTCGGAACGGCTAATGAAAAACTGTTTTTT.

This clonotype appeared many times. The V and J genes are TRBV6-5 and TRBJ2-7; TRBD1 agrees at 8 bases. The CDR3 runs to 16 residues. V dropped 2 bases and J dropped 2; count of bases not matched to a gene: 8. Per the germline V gene, CDR1 is MNHEY and CDR2 is SVGAGI. The CDR3 DNA is TGTGCCAGCAGTTACGCCCCAGGGGGCCTAACCTACGAGCAGTACTTC. It translates to CASSYAPGGLTYEQYF.

The chain recombines TRBV2 with TRBJ1-4; maybe TRBD1 (6 bases). The CDR3 length is 16 residues. The germline V gene has CDR1 SNHLY and CDR2 FYNNEI. Trimming left V 6 bases short and J 1 base short, with 15 bases between. The DNA for the CDR3 is TGTGCCAGCAGGGGGGGCAGGTTGGGAACTAATGAAAAACTGTTTTTT. As protein: CASRGGRLGTNEKLFF.

This clonotype appeared a few times. This chain joins TRBV30 and TRBJ1-4; TRBD1 might be the D (5 bases). V was cut by 3 bases and J by 6 bases, with 14 bases left in between. The germline V gene encodes CDR1 GTSNPN and CDR2 SVGIG (reference sequence). The CDR3 covers 14 residues. CDR3 DNA: TGTGCCTGGAGGTCTCCCCAGGGATATGAAAAACTGTTTTTT. Protein sequence: CAWRSPQGYEKLFF. The variable domain in full, with the rest retrieved from reference TRBV30 and TRBJ1-4, is SQTIHQWPATLVQPVGSPLSLECTVEGTSNPNLYWYRQAAGRGLQLLFYSVGIGQISSEVPQNLSASRPQDRQFILSSKKLLLSDSGFYLCAWRSPQGYEKLFFGSGTQLSVL.

The sample holds a few counts of this clonotype. A much larger clonotype is one base distant, so this may be a read error. This chain connects TRBV11-2 to TRBJ2-5; 8 bases are shared with TRBD1. In germline, CDR1 is SGHAT, CDR2 FQNNGV. CDR3 length: 18 residues. After removal of 1 base from V and 11 bases from J, the junction contained 21 bases not matched to a gene. CDR3 loop: CASSLVTRDRIIYNEQYF. Here the CDR3 DNA reads TGTGCCAGCAGCTTAGTAACCCGGGACAGGATTATATACAATGAGCAGTACTTC.

V usage is TRBV29-1 and J usage is TRBJ2-7; 12 nucleotides align to TRBD1. This CDR3 is 14 amino acids long. V gave up 7 bases and J gave up 4 bases; unmatched junction bases: 8. Germline lookup yields CDR1 SQVTM and CDR2 ANQGSEA. The CDR3 DNA reads TGCAGCGCCGAAGTGGGACAGGGGGCTTACGAGCAGTACTTC. Protein sequence: CSAEVGQGAYEQYF.

V and J are TRBV20-1 and TRBJ1-5; 8 bases are shared with TRBD1. Germline V lookup: CDR1 DFQATT, CDR2 SNEGSKA (reference sequence). The CDR3 contains 12 residues. CDR3 nucleotide sequence: TGCAGCTTGGGACAGGAGAATCAGCCCCAGCATTTT. This gives the protein CSLGQENQPQHF.

This clonotype was recorded at least ten times. V is TRBV18 and J is TRBJ2-1, with D maybe TRBD1 (5 bases). The CDR3 length is 14 residues. V was shortened by 0 bases and J by 4 bases, with 7 bases between the two germline ends. Germline values: CDR1 KGHSH, CDR2 LQKENI. CDR3 in DNA: TGTGCCAGCTCACCACCGAACAGGTACAATGAGCAGTTCTTC. Translated: CASSPPNRYNEQFF.

Worth noting for this clonotype: A much larger clone lies a single base off, so this may be a read error. The rearrangement joins TRBV19 to TRBJ2-5; the match to TRBD2 covers 14 bases. Trimming removed 7 bases from V and 11 bases from J; junction bases left unmatched: 15. Germline-derived CDR1 and CDR2 are LNHDA and SQIVND (reference sequence). The CDR3 totals 16 residues. For the CDR3, the DNA is TGTGCCAGTACGACTAGCGGGGGGGACTCCTACAATGAGCAGTACTTC. It specifies CASTTSGGDSYNEQYF.

The chain combines TRBV7-2 with TRBJ2-1; D not certain. The assigned J gene may be wrong: the sequence end matches TRBJ2-7 better. Germline assignment: CDR1 SGHTA and CDR2 FQGNSA. The CDR3 spans 13 residues. This CDR3 reads CASSFPGHNEQYF. DNA for the CDR3: TGTGCCAGCAGTTTCCCAGGCCACAATGAGCAGTACTTC.